This T cell receptor beta chain stems from a study of cytomegalovirus exposure and HLA in healthy donors. Overall study results and limits: Subsequent analysis revealed that first-cohort TCR clusters tended to co-occur in the approximately 120 validation repertoires. The study flagged some 170 TCR beta chains as cytomegalovirus-associated. Most TCR sequences were seen very rarely across donors, but some public TCRs occurred in many.

About this clone: The antigen remains unidentified.

Clones were read by immunoSEQ multiplex PCR, and TCRdb kept only the in-frame ones, dropping some. The sample has some 98,000 clones, around nine tenths seen once; the top ten hold more than 3%. V lost 6 bases and J 3 bases, leaving 11 bases between the germline ends. Looked up from germline, CDR1 is MNHEY and CDR2 is SVGAGI. The length of the CDR3 is 13 residues. The chain employs TRBV6-5 and TRBJ1-2; D not certain. The source of this sequence is a woman aged 25 to 39 in good health and CMV-seronegative. The sequencing sample was made of PBMCs. CDR3 nucleotides: TGTGCCAGCAGCTTCACCCACTACTATGGCTACACCTTC. The encoded protein is CASSFTHYYGYTF.